This T cell receptor beta chain was documented in a study of cytomegalovirus exposure and HLA in healthy donors. The roughly 120-subject validation cohort, separate from the 666-subject first cohort, included the donors. The V end was cut by 5 bases, the J end by 7 bases, with 9 bases between. From germline, CDR1 is SGHRS and CDR2 YFSETQ. The CDR3 has 12 amino acids. The assay was immunoSEQ multiplex PCR, and TCRdb's table has in-frame clones only and misses some. The table lists 150,000 or so clones, 70% to 90% of them singletons, with less than 7% in the top ten. The chain recombines TRBV5-1 with TRBJ2-2; D unclear. The receptor was derived from a woman in her twenties or thirties in good health and CMV-seropositive. Sequenced: PBMCs. CDR3 nucleotides: TGCGCCAGCAGATACGGTAGCGGGGAGCTGTTTTTT. It yields the protein CASRYGSGELFF.